This section outlines one TCR beta chain sequence together with its context. The entry originates in a study of blood T cell repertoires in COVID-19. Study as a whole: COVID-19 samples from acute and convalescent phases originated in the United States, Italy and Spain. The cDNA or gDNA used as material had been derived from T cells, B-cell-depleted T cells, or PBMCs.

Original handling: Estimates of nucleated cell counts were drawn from the amplification of reference gene primers. TCRdb's table, derived via immunoSEQ multiplex PCR, lists solely in-frame clones and lacks some. That table supplies the V and J calls and clone size; D and trimming were determined from the DNA. The data show fewer than 150,000 clones, 80% to 85% seen once. CDR3 length equals 16 residues. From germline, CDR1 is MNHEY and CDR2 SVGAGI. Trimming removed 4 bases from V and 2 bases from J; junction bases left unmatched: 7. The V gene is TRBV6-5, the J gene TRBJ1-2; 10 bases align to TRBD1. Sequencing was carried out using peripheral blood. This receptor was identified in a woman older than 75 with acute or convalescent COVID-19. The chain's CDR3 is CASSSGGQGGNYGYTF. CDR3 nucleotides: TGTGCCAGCAGTTCCGGCGGACAGGGGGGGAACTATGGCTACACCTTC.